This TCR beta chain was observed in a study of blood T cell repertoires in COVID-19 (dated by TCRdb to about 2020). Concerning the study at large: Samples covering the acute and convalescent phases of COVID-19 were provided by collaborators in the United States, Italy and Spain. The prospective study material was composed of cDNA or gDNA derived from T cells, B-cell-depleted T cells, or PBMCs. Deeply sampled blood TCRbeta repertoires from subjects exposed to, actively infected with, or recovered from COVID-19 were included in the dataset. The repertoires were released in a freely available public database meant as a resource for research on the immune response to SARS-CoV-2. Samples came from the ongoing ImmuneRACE study (first 160 participants) plus 1,254 subjects from 6 global collaborators. The sample metadata nearly always contained a de-identified subject ID, COVID-19 status, age in years and sex. Where available, HLA class I and class II types were obtained from metadata supplied by the sample provider rather than from assay-based typing. Overall study results and their limits: The quantity of clinical and demographic metadata differed by source and by participant and was supplied without curation.

Each collaborating institution followed its own protocols to collect whole blood in K2EDTA tubes. For TCRbeta analysis, collaborators shipped samples as frozen whole blood, isolated PBMCs, or DNA extracted from either of those sample types. Regarding this clone: Its antigen has not been determined. Per-base quality was not reported, and no clone a single base away is much larger than it.

The junction shows trimming of 0 bases on V and 6 bases on J, plus 14 bases between the germline ends. For CDR1 and CDR2, the germline V gene lists KGHSH and LQKENI. Including cysteine and phenylalanine, the CDR3 has 15 amino acids. Left in the record is the CDR3 DNA by itself, 45 bases read in frame from the first base. TCRbeta CDR3 regions were amplified from genomic DNA using the immunoSEQ Assay, a bias-controlled multiplex PCR. In the source study's methods: The number of nucleated cells in each sample was estimated from the amplification of reference gene primers within the assay. To quantify the absolute abundance of each unique TCRbeta CDR3 rearrangement, sequence reads were collapsed and filtered. Productive Simpson clonality was computed per sample as the square root of Simpson's diversity index over productive rearrangements. TCRdb carries this immuneACCESS record with in-frame sequences only. Its versions omit some clonotypes, under half of them owing to an unresolved V gene in the studies checked, with the rest unexplained. V, J and clone size are those of that table, while D and trimming were read from the DNA. This sample has fewer than 400,000 clones in its table, and more than 85% of those were observed once. Jointly, the top ten make up roughly 3.1% of the sample.

The sample consisted of peripheral blood. The chain uses TRBV18 and TRBJ1-1; no D gene can be assigned with confidence. The origin of this receptor is a human donor in a cohort sampled during active COVID-19. The CDR3 is CASSPPSGGKAEAFF. The bases are TGTGCCAGCTCACCACCCTCGGGAGGGAAGGCTGAAGCTTTCTTT.